This paragraph covers one T cell receptor beta chain sequence. Its antigen is still unknown. DNA at around 190 ng, 25,000 to 35,000 T cell genomes, went into sorted-subset replicate PCRs. Sequencing used immunoSEQ multiplex PCR; TCRdb keeps in-frame clones, though not all of them. The sample carries 950,000 to 1,300,000 clones, roughly 80% recorded once. Deletions cut 0 bases from V and 2 bases from J, with 10 bases between. This CDR3 spans 15 amino acids. CDR1 is LGHNA and CDR2 is YSLEER in the germline V gene. The sample is drawn from a study of shared clonotypes between healthy human individuals. Study in general: CD4 naive cells filled three plates per donor, CD4 memory three, CD8 naive two and CD8 memory one.

Nashville, Tennessee was home to all donors, who were Caucasian adults. Study results and limitations: Clonotypes which were not shared had lower generation probabilities than clonotypes that all four donors shared.

The sample taken for sequencing was memory CD4+ T cells sorted from blood. Subset given: CD45RA-negative fraction. This chain connects TRBV4-3 to TRBJ1-2; D remains ambiguous. This clonotype was obtained from a man aged 18 to 30 in good health. The CDR3 protein is CASSQDRYTNYGYTF. Here the CDR3 DNA reads TGCGCCAGCAGCCAAGATAGGTACACAAACTATGGCTACACCTTC.